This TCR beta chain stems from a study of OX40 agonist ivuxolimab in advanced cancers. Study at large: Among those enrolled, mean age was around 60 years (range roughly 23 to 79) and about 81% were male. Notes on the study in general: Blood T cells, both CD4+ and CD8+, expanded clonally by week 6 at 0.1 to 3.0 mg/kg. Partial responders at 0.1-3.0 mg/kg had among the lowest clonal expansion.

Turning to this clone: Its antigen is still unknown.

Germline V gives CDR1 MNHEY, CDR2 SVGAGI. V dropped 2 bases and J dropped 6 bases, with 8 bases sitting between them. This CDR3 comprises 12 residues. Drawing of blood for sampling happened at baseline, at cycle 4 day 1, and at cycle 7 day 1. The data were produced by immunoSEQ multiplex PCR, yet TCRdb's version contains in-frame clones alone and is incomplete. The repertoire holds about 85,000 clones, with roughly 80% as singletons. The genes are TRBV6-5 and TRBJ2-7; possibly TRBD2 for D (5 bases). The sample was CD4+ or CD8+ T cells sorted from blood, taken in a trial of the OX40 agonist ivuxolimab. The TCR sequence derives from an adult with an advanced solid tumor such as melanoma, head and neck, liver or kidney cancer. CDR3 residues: CASSYQAGEQYV. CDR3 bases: TGTGCCAGCAGTTACCAGGCGGGCGAGCAGTACGTC.